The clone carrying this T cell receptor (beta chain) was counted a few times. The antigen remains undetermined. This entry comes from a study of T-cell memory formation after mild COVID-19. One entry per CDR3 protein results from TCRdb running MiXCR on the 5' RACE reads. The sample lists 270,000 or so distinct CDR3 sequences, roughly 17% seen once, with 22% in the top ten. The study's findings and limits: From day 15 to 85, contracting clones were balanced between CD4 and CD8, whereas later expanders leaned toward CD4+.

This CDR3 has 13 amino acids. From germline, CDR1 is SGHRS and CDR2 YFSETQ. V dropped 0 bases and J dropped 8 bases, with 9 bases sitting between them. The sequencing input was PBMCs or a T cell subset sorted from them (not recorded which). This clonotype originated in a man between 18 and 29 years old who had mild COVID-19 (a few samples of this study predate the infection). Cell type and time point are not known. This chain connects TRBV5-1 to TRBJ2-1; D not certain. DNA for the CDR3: TGCGCCAGCAGCTTGGGTTACTTAGATGAGCAGTTCTTC. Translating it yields CASSLGYLDEQFF. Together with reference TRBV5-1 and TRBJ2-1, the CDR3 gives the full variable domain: KAGVTQTPRYLIKTRGQQVTLSCSPISGHRSVSWYQQTPGQGLQFLFEYFSETQRNKGNFPGRFSGRQFSNSRSEMNVSTLELGDSALYLCASSLGYLDEQFFGPGTRLTVL.